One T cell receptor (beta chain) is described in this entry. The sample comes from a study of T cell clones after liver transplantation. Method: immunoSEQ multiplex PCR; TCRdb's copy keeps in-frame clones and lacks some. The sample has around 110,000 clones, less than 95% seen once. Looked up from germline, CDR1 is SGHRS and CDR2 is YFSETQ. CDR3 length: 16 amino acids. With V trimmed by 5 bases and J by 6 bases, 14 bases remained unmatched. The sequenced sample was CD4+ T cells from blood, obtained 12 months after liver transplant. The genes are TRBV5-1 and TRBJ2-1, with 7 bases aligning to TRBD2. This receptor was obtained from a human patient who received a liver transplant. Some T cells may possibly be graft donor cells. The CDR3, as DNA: TGCGCCAGCAGAACGTCACTAGCGCCGGGCTTCAATGAGCAGTTCTTC. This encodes CASRTSLAPGFNEQFF.